This T cell receptor beta chain was observed in a study of cytomegalovirus exposure and HLA in healthy donors. General observations from the study: A missense DCLRE1C variant was associated with V- and J-gene trimming of TCR beta chains in a later analysis, and an independent cohort replicated the association. The later analysis indicated that the majority of CMV-associated TCR beta chains appeared HLA-restricted. In vitro checks showed that a few CMV-associated chains really do target CMV antigens.

Germline loops: CDR1 LNHNV, CDR2 YYDKDF (reference sequence). The CDR3 runs to 16 residues. The germline V and J ends were trimmed by 0 bases and 0 bases, with 12 bases remaining between them. This clone has a handful of counts. Its antigen is unidentified. The PCR employed 60 Vbeta primers together with 13 Jbeta primers. Profiled with immunoSEQ multiplex PCR; TCRdb holds only in-frame clones, not every one. The data contain 150,000 to 200,000 clones, around 78% of them singletons. Sample: PBMCs. This sequence was found in a woman in her 30s in good health and CMV-seropositive. The chain carries TRBV15 and TRBJ2-7; D is possibly TRBD1 (5 bases). This chain's CDR3 is CATSRDQGAYSYEQYF. The CDR3, as DNA: TGTGCCACCAGCAGAGATCAGGGCGCCTACTCCTACGAGCAGTACTTC. Using reference TRBV15 and TRBJ2-7 for the parts outside the CDR3, the full variable domain is DAMVIQNPRYQVTQFGKPVTLSCSQTLNHNVMYWYQQKSSQAPKLLFHYYDKDFNNEADTPDNFQSRRPNTSFCFLDIRSPGLGDTAMYLCATSRDQGAYSYEQYFGPGTRLTVT.